These 31 T cell receptor beta chains share one sample of origin, sequenced in a study of control samples from healthy donors and cancer patients (dated by TCRdb to about 2020). The method behind the library was the immunoSEQ multiplex PCR assay. Entries here come from immuneACCESS through TCRdb and include only in-frame sequences with V and J called. Some clones fail to appear in such tables; in the studies checked, an unresolved V gene covers under half of the shortfall, and the cause of the remainder is unknown. Across this sample there are about 58,000 clones, with around 87% seen only once. The ten largest clones capture roughly 12% of the sample. The sample taken for sequencing was PBMCs. Receptors originate from a woman aged 60 to 75 with lung cancer.

The rearrangement uses TRBV9 and TRBJ1-2; TRBD1 aligns across 7 bases. Germline V gene lookup returns CDR1 SGDLS and CDR2 YYNGEE. V shed 4 bases, J shed 8 bases, and the junction held 8 bases outside the gene matches. The CDR3 extends over 13 amino acids. CDR3 residues: CASSPGTVSGYTF. In nucleotides, the CDR3 is TGTGCCAGCAGCCCAGGGACAGTTTCCGGCTACACCTTC.

The rearrangement links TRBV27 to TRBJ1-4; TRBD1 matches 9 bases. Germline lookup yields CDR1 MNHEY and CDR2 SMNVEV (reference sequence). J was trimmed by 7 bases and V by 6 bases; bases with no gene match: 6. The CDR3 contains 14 residues. The CDR3 coding sequence is TGTGCCAGCAGCACCGGGACAGGGCCTGAAAAACTGTTTTTT. It yields the protein CASSTGTGPEKLFF.

The chain recombines TRBV6-5 with TRBJ2-7; 11 bases map to TRBD2. With 0 bases clipped from V and 6 bases from J, the junction kept 7 bases outside the gene matches. The CDR3 length is 16 residues. CDR1 and CDR2 from the germline V gene are MNHEY and SVGAGI. The CDR3 sequence: CASSYSIQLAGVEQYF. As DNA, the CDR3 is TGTGCCAGCAGTTACTCGATCCAACTAGCGGGAGTCGAGCAGTACTTC.

J is TRBJ1-6 and V is TRBV5-1; weak D call: TRBD1 (6 bases). The CDR3 is 16 residues long. Germline V lookup: CDR1 SGHRS, CDR2 YFSETQ. V dropped 0 bases and J dropped 6 bases, with 13 bases sitting between them. CDR3 in amino acids: CASSLGETGFNSPLHF. Here the CDR3 DNA reads TGCGCCAGCAGCTTGGGTGAGACAGGTTTTAATTCACCCCTCCACTTT. The complete variable domain, with remaining parts taken from reference TRBV5-1 and TRBJ1-6, reads KAGVTQTPRYLIKTRGQQVTLSCSPISGHRSVSWYQQTPGQGLQFLFEYFSETQRNKGNFPGRFSGRQFSNSRSEMNVSTLELGDSALYLCASSLGETGFNSPLHFGNGTRLTVT.

V and J are TRBV2 and TRBJ2-2; D gene uncertain. CDR3 length equals 14 residues. Germline lookup yields CDR1 SNHLY and CDR2 FYNNEI. The V gene lost 0 bases and the J gene lost 6 bases, with 8 bases spanning the gap. Written as DNA, the CDR3 is TGTGCCAGCAGTGAAGCCCTCTTAGCCGGGGAGCTGTTTTTT. This codes for CASSEALLAGELFF.

This clone showed up just once. This sequence joins TRBV25-1 and TRBJ1-2; D might be TRBD1 (5 bases). CDR1 and CDR2 from the germline V gene are MGHDK and SYGVNS. The CDR3 is 14 amino acids. Between the trimmed V and J ends, which lost 6 bases and 5 bases, there was a span of 16 bases. The chain's CDR3 is CASSPRQYPYGYTF. The DNA of the CDR3 is TGTGCCAGCAGCCCTAGACAGTATCCTTATGGCTACACCTTC.

In DNA form, the CDR3 reads TGTGCCAGCAGCCCGGGACAGGGCGATCGGGCGCGACTGTTTTTT. It is translated as CASSPGQGDRARLFF. The V and J genes are TRBV28 and TRBJ1-4; TRBD1 aligns across 9 bases. V lost 6 bases, J lost 13 bases, and 15 bases stayed unmatched. Germline CDR1 MDHEN, CDR2 SYDVKM. The CDR3 runs 15 residues.

This chain uses TRBV7-9 with TRBJ2-5; D possibly corresponds to TRBD1 (5 bases). Germline V CDR1 and CDR2: SEHNR, FQNEAQ (reference sequence). This CDR3 region has 15 residues. V was pared by 3 bases and J by 2 bases, with 13 bases between. This CDR3 is CASSFGSGWQETQYF. The CDR3, as DNA: TGTGCCAGCAGCTTTGGCTCAGGGTGGCAAGAGACCCAGTACTTC.

The gene calls are TRBV5-1 and TRBJ1-1; tentatively, D is TRBD1 (5 bases). CDR3 length: 16 amino acids. From germline, CDR1 is SGHRS and CDR2 YFSETQ. Trimming removed 0 bases at V and 0 bases at J, with 12 bases between. CDR3 coding DNA: TGCGCCAGCAGCTTGGGTTCGGGGGTGGTGAACACTGAAGCTTTCTTT. It specifies CASSLGSGVVNTEAFF.

The chain carries TRBV7-9 and TRBJ1-2; no clear D. Germline V gene data show CDR1 as SEHNR and CDR2 as FQNEAQ (reference sequence). Trimming took off 7 bases at V and 6 bases at J, with 15 bases between the two ends. The CDR3 is 13 amino acids. The CDR3 protein is CASTLQAFDGYTF. In DNA form, the CDR3 reads TGTGCCAGCACCCTCCAGGCGTTCGATGGCTACACCTTC.

V is TRBV6-6 and J is TRBJ1-2; 8 bases are a match to TRBD1. Germline-derived CDR1 and CDR2 are MNHNY and SVGAGI (reference sequence). The CDR3 length is 19 residues. V trimming: 6 bases; J trimming: 0 bases; junction bases outside the gene matches: 18. In nucleotides, the CDR3 is TGTGCCAGCAGACGACTGAAAGGGACAGGTCGTCCTCCTAACTATGGCTACACCTTC. Amino acids: CASRRLKGTGRPPNYGYTF.

The chain joins TRBV12-3 or TRBV12-4 to TRBJ1-1; unclear D gene. The germline V and J ends were trimmed by 1 base and 6 bases, with 6 bases remaining between them. The CDR3 totals 12 residues. CDR3 amino acids: CASSLVGSEAFF. The CDR3 nucleotides read TGTGCCAGCAGTTTAGTAGGGTCTGAAGCTTTCTTT.

This clone was seen a handful of times. The chain is built from TRBV30 and TRBJ1-2; D is ambiguous. Germline lookup yields CDR1 GTSNPN and CDR2 SVGIG (reference sequence). Deletions cut 3 bases from V and 0 bases from J, with 5 bases between. The CDR3 spans 12 residues. The chain's CDR3 is CAWSPANYGYTF. The CDR3 DNA is TGTGCCTGGAGCCCAGCTAACTATGGCTACACCTTC.

The rearrangement links TRBV7-9 to TRBJ2-2; D call uncertain. The CDR3 is 11 residues long. V shed 5 bases and J shed 8 bases, with 6 bases lying between them. CDR1 SEHNR and CDR2 FQNEAQ come from the germline V gene (reference sequence). CDR3 sequence reads: CASSPLGELFF. Written as DNA, the CDR3 is TGTGCCAGCAGCCCCTTGGGGGAGCTGTTTTTT. Drawing the rest from reference TRBV7-9 and TRBJ2-2, the complete variable domain is DTGVSQNPRHKITKRGQNVTFRCDPISEHNRLYWYRQTLGQGPEFLTYFQNEAQLEKSRLLSDRFSAERPKGSFSTLEIQRTEQGDSAMYLCASSPLGELFFGEGSRLTVL.

This chain joins TRBV30 and TRBJ2-1; weak D call: TRBD1 (5 bases). The CDR3 length is 14 residues. V was trimmed by 1 base and J by 0 bases, leaving 7 bases between them. From germline, CDR1 is GTSNPN and CDR2 SVGIG (reference sequence). The CDR3 region has the DNA TGTGCCTGGAGTGAGGGGTACTCCTACAATGAGCAGTTCTTC. As protein: CAWSEGYSYNEQFF.

V is TRBV3-1 (or the pseudogene TRBV3-2) and J is TRBJ1-1; D is unresolved. CDR3 length: 10 amino acids. Germline loops: CDR1 LGHDT, CDR2 YNNKEL (reference sequence). V lost 3 bases to trimming and J lost 12 bases, with 8 bases between them. The DNA for the CDR3 is TGTGCCAGCAGCCAGATGAGAACTTTCTTT. Its protein product is CASSQMRTFF.

This sequence joins TRBV6-5 and TRBJ2-7; D might be TRBD1 (6 bases). The CDR3 is 13 residues long. Germline-derived CDR1 and CDR2 are MNHEY and SVGAGI. Trimming removed 4 bases from V and 3 bases from J, with 10 bases in between. This CDR3 reads CASSFRDNYEQYF. The CDR3 DNA follows: TGTGCCAGCAGTTTCCGGGACAACTACGAGCAGTACTTC.

This chain joins TRBV7-6 and TRBJ1-1, with 11 bases aligning to TRBD1. CDR3 size: 15 residues. The germline gives CDR1 SGHVS, CDR2 FNYEAQ. V lost 1 base to trimming and J lost 2 bases; unmatched junction nucleotides: 0. The CDR3, as DNA: TGTGCCAGCAGCTTAGGGACAGGGGGCAACACTGAAGCTTTCTTT. Its protein is CASSLGTGGNTEAFF.

This chain links TRBV4-2 with TRBJ1-1; 7 bases are a match to TRBD1. The CDR3 contains 14 residues. CDR1 and CDR2 from the germline V gene are LGHNA and YNFKEQ. Trimming took 4 bases from V and 5 from J; bases not matched to a gene: 7. For the CDR3, the DNA is TGTGCCAGCAGCCCAGACAGGGCCGGGACTGAAGCTTTCTTT. Its translation is CASSPDRAGTEAFF.

The chain joins TRBV18 to TRBJ2-2; D is possibly TRBD1 or TRBD2 (6 bases each). The CDR3 is 16 amino acids. Per germline, CDR1 KGHSH and CDR2 LQKENI. V lost 3 bases, J lost 0 bases, and 11 bases lay in between. The CDR3 reads CASSPIGGSNTGELFF. The CDR3 DNA follows: TGTGCCAGCTCACCCATCGGGGGCTCGAACACCGGGGAGCTGTTTTTT.

The chain combines TRBV30 with TRBJ2-7; 8 bases match TRBD1. Per the germline V gene, CDR1 is GTSNPN and CDR2 is SVGIG (reference sequence). V lost 5 bases and J lost 4; bases outside the gene matches: 7. The CDR3 is 13 residues long. As DNA, the CDR3 is TGTGCCTGGGGCCGGGACAGGCCATACGAGCAGTACTTC. Its protein is CAWGRDRPYEQYF.

The chain links TRBV7-9 to TRBJ2-5; no clear D. Germline V CDR1 and CDR2: SEHNR, FQNEAQ (reference sequence). The ends were cut back, 2 bases at V and 1 base at J, with 8 bases in the middle. CDR3 length: 14 amino acids. As DNA, the CDR3 is TGTGCCAGCAGCTTATCTCAGCTCCAAGAGACCCAGTACTTC. Its protein is CASSLSQLQETQYF.

This clone has a single count. In nucleotides, the CDR3 is TGCGCCAGCAGCCAAGCGCGGGGGGGCCCCTATACGCAGTATTTT. This sequence encodes CASSQARGGPYTQYF. V gene TRBV4-1 combines with J gene TRBJ2-3; 9 bases match TRBD2. Germline-derived CDR1 and CDR2 are MGHRA and YSYEKL. V gave up 1 base and J gave up 7 bases; unmatched junction bases: 6. The CDR3 consists of 15 residues.

Note on this clone: A read error may account for a junction end that differs from germline. This rearrangement joins TRBV28 to TRBJ2-5; D ambiguous. The germline CDR1 and CDR2 sequences are MDHEN and SYDVKM. The CDR3 has 14 residues. DNA for the CDR3: TGTGCAAGCAGTTTTAGGAGTACCCAAGAGACCCAGTACTTC. Amino acids: CASSFRSTQETQYF. The whole variable domain, remainder taken from reference TRBV28 and TRBJ2-5, is DVKVTQSSRYLVKRTGEKVFLECVQDMDHENMFWYRQDPGLGLRLIYFSYDVKMKEKGDIPEGYSVSREKKERFSLILESASTNQTSMYLCASSFRSTQETQYFGPGTRLLVL.

The chain is built from TRBV13 and TRBJ2-2, with TRBD2 as a possible D gene (5 bases). V lost 5 bases and J lost 1, with 14 bases in between. Germline V lookup: CDR1 PRHDT, CDR2 FYEKMQ (reference sequence). The CDR3 contains 16 residues. The CDR3 bases are TGTGCCAGCAGCCAAGGCACTAGAGTGAACACCGGGGAGCTGTTTTTT. This codes for CASSQGTRVNTGELFF.

The CDR3 nucleotides are TGTGCCAGCATGCTTAGCGGCCTACTCACAGATACGCAGTATTTT. This sequence encodes CASMLSGLLTDTQYF. This rearrangement joins TRBV2 to TRBJ2-3, with D possibly being TRBD2 (6 bases). The CDR3 has 15 amino acids. The V gene's germline CDR1 is SNHLY and CDR2 FYNNEI. The V end lost 7 bases, the J end lost 2 bases, and 16 bases lay between the germline ends.

The V gene is TRBV4-1, the J gene TRBJ2-3, with TRBD2 matching over 8 bases. CDR1 MGHRA and CDR2 YSYEKL come from the germline V gene. With V trimmed by 0 bases and J by 11 bases, 4 bases remained unmatched. CDR3 length: 13 amino acids. The CDR3 DNA sequence: TGCGCCAGCAGCCAAGAAAAGGGGACTAGGCAGTATTTT. Translation gives CASSQEKGTRQYF.

The rearrangement joins TRBV5-4 to TRBJ2-7; D gene uncertain. V was pared by 4 bases and J by 3 bases, with 14 bases between. CDR3 length: 14 amino acids. In germline, CDR1 is SGHNT, CDR2 YYREEE (reference sequence). The CDR3 DNA sequence: TGTGCCAGCAGCCGAGATAGCCTCGTCTACGAGCAGTACTTC. This translates into CASSRDSLVYEQYF.

The chain recombines TRBV12-3 or TRBV12-4 with TRBJ1-2; D is possibly TRBD1 (6 bases). The CDR3 extends over 13 amino acids. Trimming removed 10 bases at V and 5 bases at J, with 17 bases between. The CDR3 nucleotides are TGTGCCATCGGTAGGGGGGGAAATTATGGCTACACCTTC. As protein: CAIGRGGNYGYTF.

The rearrangement uses TRBV7-3 and TRBJ2-1, with D unclear. V was trimmed by 5 bases and J by 6 bases, leaving 8 bases between them. Germline CDR1 SGHTA, CDR2 FQGTGA. This CDR3 has 12 amino acids. The CDR3 coding sequence is TGTGCCAGCAGCAATCTCGGCAATGAGCAGTTCTTC. Translated: CASSNLGNEQFF.

This clone showed up just a few times. This chain connects TRBV2 to TRBJ2-3; the D is unclear. This CDR3 is built from 13 residues. Germline CDR1 and CDR2: SNHLY and FYNNEI. Deletions cut 7 bases from V and 2 bases from J, with 10 bases between. As DNA, the CDR3 is TGTGCCAGCAAGGAAACAACCACAGATACGCAGTATTTT. Translating it yields CASKETTTDTQYF.